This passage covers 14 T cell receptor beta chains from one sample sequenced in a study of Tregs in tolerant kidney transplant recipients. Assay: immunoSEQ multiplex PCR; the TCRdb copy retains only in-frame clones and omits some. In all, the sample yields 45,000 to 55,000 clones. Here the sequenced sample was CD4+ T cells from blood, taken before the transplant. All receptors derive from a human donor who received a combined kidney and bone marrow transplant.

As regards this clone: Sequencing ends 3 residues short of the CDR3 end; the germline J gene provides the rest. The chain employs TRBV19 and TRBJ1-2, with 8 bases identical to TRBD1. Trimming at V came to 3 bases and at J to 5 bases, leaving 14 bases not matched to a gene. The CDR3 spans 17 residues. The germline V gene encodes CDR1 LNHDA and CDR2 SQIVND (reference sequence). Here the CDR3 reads CASSIPQGETPWYGYTF. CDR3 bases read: TGTGCCAGTAGTATCCCACAGGGGGAGACTCCATGGTATGGC.

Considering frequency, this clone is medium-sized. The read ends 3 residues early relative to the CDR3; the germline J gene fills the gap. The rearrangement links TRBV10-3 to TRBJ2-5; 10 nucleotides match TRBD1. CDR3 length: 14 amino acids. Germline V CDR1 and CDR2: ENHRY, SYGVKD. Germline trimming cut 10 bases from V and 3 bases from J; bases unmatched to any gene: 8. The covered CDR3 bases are TGTGCCACGATGAGGGGGACAGGGGAAGAGACC. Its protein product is CATMRGTGEET. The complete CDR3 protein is CATMRGTGEETQYF.

CDR3 region: CASSPTTGLRETQYF. CDR3 bases read: TGTGCCAGCAGCCCAACCACAGGGTTGAGAGAGACC. The rearrangement links TRBV7-3 to TRBJ2-5, with D maybe TRBD1 (6 bases). The read falls 3 residues short of the CDR3 end, and the missing part is taken from the germline J gene. The CDR3 length is 15 residues. Germline loops: CDR1 SGHTA, CDR2 FQGTGA. Trimming pared 5 bases from V and 4 bases from J, leaving 17 bases between.

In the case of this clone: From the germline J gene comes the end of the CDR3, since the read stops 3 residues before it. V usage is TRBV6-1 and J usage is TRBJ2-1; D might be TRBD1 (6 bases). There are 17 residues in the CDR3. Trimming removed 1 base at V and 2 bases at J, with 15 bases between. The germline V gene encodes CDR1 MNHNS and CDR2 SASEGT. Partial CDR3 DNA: TGTGCCAGCAGTGAAGAATCGACAGGAATACCCTACAATGAG. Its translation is CASSEESTGIPYNE. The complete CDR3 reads CASSEESTGIPYNEQFF.

The part of the CDR3 DNA that was read is TGTGCCAGCAGCCTTCGGACAGGGGGAGCCGGGGAG. It specifies CASSLRTGGAGE. The complete CDR3 reads CASSLRTGGAGELFF. This sequence joins TRBV7-2 and TRBJ2-2; 10 positions match TRBD1. The read ends 3 residues before the CDR3 terminus; that terminus is restored from the germline J gene. CDR3 length: 15 amino acids. Germline assignment: CDR1 SGHTA and CDR2 FQGNSA. Germline trimming cut 5 bases from V and 6 bases from J; bases unmatched to any gene: 6.

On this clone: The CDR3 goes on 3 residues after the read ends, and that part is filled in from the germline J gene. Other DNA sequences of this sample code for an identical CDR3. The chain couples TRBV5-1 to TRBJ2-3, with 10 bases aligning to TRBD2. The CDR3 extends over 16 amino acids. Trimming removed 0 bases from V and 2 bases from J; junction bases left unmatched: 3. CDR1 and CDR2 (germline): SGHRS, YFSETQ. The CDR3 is CASSLGLAGVTDTQYF. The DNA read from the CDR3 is TGCGCCAGCAGCTTGGGGCTAGCGGGGGTCACAGATACG. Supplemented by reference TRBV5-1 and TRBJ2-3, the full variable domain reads KAGVTQTPRYLIKTRGQQVTLSCSPISGHRSVSWYQQTPGQGLQFLFEYFSETQRNKGNFPGRFSGRQFSNSRSEMNVSTLELGDSALYLCASSLGLAGVTDTQYFGPGTRLTVL.

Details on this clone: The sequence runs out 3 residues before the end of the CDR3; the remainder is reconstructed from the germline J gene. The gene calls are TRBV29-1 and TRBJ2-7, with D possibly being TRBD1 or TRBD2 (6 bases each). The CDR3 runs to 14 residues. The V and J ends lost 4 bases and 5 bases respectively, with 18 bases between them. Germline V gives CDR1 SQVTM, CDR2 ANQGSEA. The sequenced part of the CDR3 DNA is TGCAGCGTTGCGACAGGCCAGAGGAGGGACGAG. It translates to CSVATGQRRDE. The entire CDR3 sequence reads CSVATGQRRDEQYF.

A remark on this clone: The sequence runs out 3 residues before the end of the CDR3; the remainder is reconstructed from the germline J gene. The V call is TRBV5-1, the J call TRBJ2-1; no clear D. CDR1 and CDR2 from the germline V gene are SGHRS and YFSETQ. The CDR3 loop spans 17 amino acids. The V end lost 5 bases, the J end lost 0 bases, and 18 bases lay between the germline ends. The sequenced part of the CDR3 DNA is TGCGCCAGCAGTCTCGATTTGGTACAATCCTCCTACAATGAG. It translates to CASSLDLVQSSYNE. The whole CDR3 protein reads CASSLDLVQSSYNEQFF.

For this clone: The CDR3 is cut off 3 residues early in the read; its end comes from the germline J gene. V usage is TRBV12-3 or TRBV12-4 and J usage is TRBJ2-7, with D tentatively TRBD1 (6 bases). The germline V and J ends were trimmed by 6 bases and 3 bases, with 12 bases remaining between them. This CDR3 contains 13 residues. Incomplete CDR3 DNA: TGTGCCAGCAGCCGAGGACAGAACTACGAG. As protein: CASSRGQNYE. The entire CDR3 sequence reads CASSRGQNYEQYF.

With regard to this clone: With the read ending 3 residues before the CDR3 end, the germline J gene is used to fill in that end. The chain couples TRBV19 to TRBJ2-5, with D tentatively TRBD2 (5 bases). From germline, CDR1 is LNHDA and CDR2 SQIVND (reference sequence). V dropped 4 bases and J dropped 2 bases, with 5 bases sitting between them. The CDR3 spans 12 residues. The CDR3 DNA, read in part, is TGTGCCAGTAGTAAGCGGCAAGAGACC. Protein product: CASSKRQET. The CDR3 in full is CASSKRQETQYF.

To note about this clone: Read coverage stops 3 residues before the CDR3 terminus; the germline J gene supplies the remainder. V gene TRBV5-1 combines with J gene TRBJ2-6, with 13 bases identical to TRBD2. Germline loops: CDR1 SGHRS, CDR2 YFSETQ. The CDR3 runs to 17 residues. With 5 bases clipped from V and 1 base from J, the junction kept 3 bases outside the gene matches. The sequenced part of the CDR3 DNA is TGCGCCAGCAGTTCGGGACTAGCGGGATCTGGGGCCAACGTC. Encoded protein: CASSSGLAGSGANV. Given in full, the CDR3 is CASSSGLAGSGANVLTF.

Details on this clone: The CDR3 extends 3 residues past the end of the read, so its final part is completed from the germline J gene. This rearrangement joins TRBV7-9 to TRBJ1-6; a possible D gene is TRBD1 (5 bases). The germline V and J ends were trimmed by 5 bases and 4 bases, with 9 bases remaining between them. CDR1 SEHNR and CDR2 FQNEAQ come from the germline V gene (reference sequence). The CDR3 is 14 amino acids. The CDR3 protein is CASSTGLYNSPLHF. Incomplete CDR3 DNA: TGTGCCAGCAGCACGGGACTGTATAATTCACCC.

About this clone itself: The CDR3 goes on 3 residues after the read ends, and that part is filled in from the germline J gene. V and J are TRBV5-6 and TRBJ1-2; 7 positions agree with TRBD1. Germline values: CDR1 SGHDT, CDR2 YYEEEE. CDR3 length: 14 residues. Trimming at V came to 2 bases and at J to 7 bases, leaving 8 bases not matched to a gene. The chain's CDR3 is CASSLGTVLRGYTF. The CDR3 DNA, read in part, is TGTGCCAGCAGCTTAGGGACAGTCCTCCGTGGC.

The sequenced part of the CDR3 DNA is TGTGCCAGTAGTACCGGACTAATGAGCACAGATACG. Its translation: CASSTGLMSTDT. The CDR3 as a whole reads CASSTGLMSTDTQYF. The chain has TRBV19 and TRBJ2-3, with a possible D match to TRBD2 (6 bases). From the germline J gene comes the end of the CDR3, since the read stops 3 residues before it. V was clipped by 4 bases and J by 0 bases, with 11 bases between them. The CDR3 sequence is 15 residues long. Per the germline V gene, CDR1 is LNHDA and CDR2 is SQIVND (reference sequence).